The rows below give T cell receptor beta chains drawn from one sample of a study of T-cell reconstitution after alpha-beta-depleted transplantation in children. TCRdb independently ran MiXCR on the PCR reads; one entry per CDR3 protein. Of fewer than 550,000 distinct CDR3 sequences listed, about 10% are singletons. Sample: PBMCs, mostly from graft donor cells, taken 180 days after TCRalphabeta/CD19-depleted stem cell transplant. These receptors came from a female patient aged 2-9 years who had a stem cell transplant for aplastic anemia, so the T cells may come from the graft donor. Each CDR3 is given with its conserved first and last residue. A D gene is named only where the DNA matches it firmly. A row's size may be missing; if present it is once, few, many or a size class.

NA,few,TRBV20-1,TRBJ2-2,TGCAGTGCTAGAGATCGGCGCGTGAACACCGGGGAGCTGTTTTTT,CSARDRRVNTGELFF
TRBD2,many,TRBV7-2,TRBJ2-3,TGTGCCAGCAGCTTAATGAGTCTAGCGGGGAGCACAGATACGCAGTATTTT,CASSLMSLAGSTDTQYF
TRBD2,NA,TRBV7-6,TRBJ2-5,TGTGCCAGCAGCTCAGGGGCTACTAGCGGGAGGTGGCAAGAGACCCAGTACTTC,CASSSGATSGRWQETQYF
TRBD1,NA,TRBV7-9,TRBJ1-5,TGTGCCAGCAGCTCGGGACAGGGGATAAGCAATCAGCCCCAGCATTTT,CASSSGQGISNQPQHF
NA,NA,TRBV4-3,TRBJ2-3,TGCGCCAGCAGCCAAGGCCCGGGGCACGTAGGCACAGATACGCAGTATTTT,CASSQGPGHVGTDTQYF
NA,NA,TRBV10-3,TRBJ1-5,TGTGCCATCAGTCCGGGCGAAGAGGGACCGCCCCAGCATTTT,CAISPGEEGPPQHF
TRBD2,many,TRBV6-2/TRBV6-3,TRBJ2-1,TGTGCCAGCACCTGGACTAGCGGGAGTCACGAGCAGTTCTTC,CASTWTSGSHEQFF
NA,few,TRBV25-1,TRBJ2-2,TGTGCCAGCAGGCGGGACAGACAAAACACCGGGGAGCTGTTTTTT,CASRRDRQNTGELFF
NA,few,TRBV20-1,TRBJ2-3,TGCAGTGCGGAAGTAACCAGAGGCACAGATACGCAGTATTTT,CSAEVTRGTDTQYF
TRBD1,many,TRBV7-2,TRBJ1-5,TGTGCCAGCAGCCCGACAGGGTCTCAGCCCCAGCATTTT,CASSPTGSQPQHF
TRBD2,NA,TRBV11-1,TRBJ2-5,TGTGCCAGCAGCTTTACGGGCAGTTGGCTAGCGGGAGGCTACCAAGAGACCCAGTACTTC,CASSFTGSWLAGGYQETQYF
NA,NA,TRBV4-3,TRBJ2-5,TGCGCCAGCAGCCAAGATCGAACAGGGCTCCAAGAGACCCAGTACTTC,CASSQDRTGLQETQYF
NA,many,TRBV29-1,TRBJ2-2,TGCAGCGCTATGGGGTCCGGGGAGCTGTTTTTT,CSAMGSGELFF
TRBD1,few,TRBV10-3,TRBJ2-2,TGTGCCATCAGTGGAACAGGGGCCCCCGGGGAGCTGTTTTTT,CAISGTGAPGELFF
NA,few,TRBV29-1,TRBJ2-2,TGCAGCGTGACCTGGGACATTCACACCGGGGAGCTGTTTTTT,CSVTWDIHTGELFF
TRBD1,NA,TRBV4-3,TRBJ2-2,TGCGCCAGCAGCCAAGACCGGGACAGGGACACCGGGGAGCTGTTTTTT,CASSQDRDRDTGELFF
NA,few,TRBV11-2,TRBJ1-1,TGTGCCAGCAGCCTAGGGGGATTGAGCACTGAAGCTTTCTTT,CASSLGGLSTEAFF
TRBD1,NA,TRBV12-3/TRBV12-4,TRBJ2-3,TGTGCCAGCAGTCCCACAGGGGGCCGGGATACGCAGTATTTT,CASSPTGGRDTQYF
NA,few,TRBV13,TRBJ2-1,TGTGCCAGCAGCTTAGAGGTCGCGGGTGAGCAGTTCTTC,CASSLEVAGEQFF
NA,few,TRBV9,TRBJ2-3,TGTGCCAGCAGCGTAGGAAAGAACACAGATACGCAGTATTTT,CASSVGKNTDTQYF
TRBD1,NA,TRBV19,TRBJ1-1,TGTGCCAGTAGTACCTGGGACAGCCACAAAGGGGGAGCTTTCTTT,CASSTWDSHKGGAFF
TRBD1,NA,TRBV20-1,TRBJ2-2,TGCAGTGCTAGGGGTCCGGGACAGGACACCGGGGAGCTGTTTTTT,CSARGPGQDTGELFF
NA,NA,TRBV25-1,TRBJ1-1,TGTGCCAGCAGGGTCGGACAGAACACTGAAGCTTTCTTT,CASRVGQNTEAFF
NA,NA,TRBV5-1,TRBJ2-2,TGCGCCAGCAGTCACCTACGGGACTCCCTGACGGGCGCGAACACCGGGGAGCTGTTTTTT,CASSHLRDSLTGANTGELFF
TRBD1,few,TRBV12-3/TRBV12-4,TRBJ2-4,TGTGCCAGCAGGAACAGGGGCGGCCTAGCCAAAAACATTCAGTACTTC,CASRNRGGLAKNIQYF
NA,few,TRBV29-1,TRBJ2-3,TGCAGCGTTGAATTTCCCCGAGGGGGAAGCACAGATACGCAGTATTTT,CSVEFPRGGSTDTQYF
TRBD1,many,TRBV20-1,TRBJ2-4,TGCAGTGCTAGAGATAGGACAGGGGGGAACATTCAGTACTTC,CSARDRTGGNIQYF